One T cell receptor beta chain is described in this entry. This entry is derived from a study of cytomegalovirus exposure and HLA in healthy donors. The PCR contained 60 Vbeta and 13 Jbeta primers. Assay: immunoSEQ multiplex PCR; the TCRdb copy retains only in-frame clones and omits some. The sample holds 120,000 to 150,000 clones; around two thirds are singletons and the top ten take approximately 1.6%. Looked up from germline, CDR1 is MDHEN and CDR2 is SYDVKM. V trimming: 4 bases; J trimming: 4 bases; junction bases outside the gene matches: 7. The CDR3 is made up of 15 amino acids. This sequence joins TRBV28 and TRBJ1-5, with TRBD1 matching over 7 bases. Input material: PBMCs. The TCR originated in a woman aged 18-30 years in good health and CMV-seronegative. Here the CDR3 reads CASSSLTGRNQPQHF. For the CDR3, the DNA is TGTGCCAGCAGTTCGCTGACAGGGAGGAATCAGCCCCAGCATTTT.